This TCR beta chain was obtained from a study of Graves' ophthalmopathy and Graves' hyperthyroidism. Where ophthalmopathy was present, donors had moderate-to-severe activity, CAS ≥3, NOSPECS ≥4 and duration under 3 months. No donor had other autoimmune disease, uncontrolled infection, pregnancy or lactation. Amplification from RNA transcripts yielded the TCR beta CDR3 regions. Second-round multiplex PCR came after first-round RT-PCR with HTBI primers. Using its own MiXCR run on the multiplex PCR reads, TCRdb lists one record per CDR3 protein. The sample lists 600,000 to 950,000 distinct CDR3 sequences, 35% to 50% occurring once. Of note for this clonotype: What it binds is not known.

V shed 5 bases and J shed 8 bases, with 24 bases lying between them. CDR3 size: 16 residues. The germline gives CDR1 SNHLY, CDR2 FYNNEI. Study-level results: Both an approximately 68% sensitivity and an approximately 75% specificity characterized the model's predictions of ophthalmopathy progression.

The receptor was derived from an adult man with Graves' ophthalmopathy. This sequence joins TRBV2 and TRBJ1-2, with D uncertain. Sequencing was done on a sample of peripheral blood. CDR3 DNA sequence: TGTGCCAGCAGTTACTCGATAGACTTTTACTTGGAGGGCTACACCTTC. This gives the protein CASSYSIDFYLEGYTF.